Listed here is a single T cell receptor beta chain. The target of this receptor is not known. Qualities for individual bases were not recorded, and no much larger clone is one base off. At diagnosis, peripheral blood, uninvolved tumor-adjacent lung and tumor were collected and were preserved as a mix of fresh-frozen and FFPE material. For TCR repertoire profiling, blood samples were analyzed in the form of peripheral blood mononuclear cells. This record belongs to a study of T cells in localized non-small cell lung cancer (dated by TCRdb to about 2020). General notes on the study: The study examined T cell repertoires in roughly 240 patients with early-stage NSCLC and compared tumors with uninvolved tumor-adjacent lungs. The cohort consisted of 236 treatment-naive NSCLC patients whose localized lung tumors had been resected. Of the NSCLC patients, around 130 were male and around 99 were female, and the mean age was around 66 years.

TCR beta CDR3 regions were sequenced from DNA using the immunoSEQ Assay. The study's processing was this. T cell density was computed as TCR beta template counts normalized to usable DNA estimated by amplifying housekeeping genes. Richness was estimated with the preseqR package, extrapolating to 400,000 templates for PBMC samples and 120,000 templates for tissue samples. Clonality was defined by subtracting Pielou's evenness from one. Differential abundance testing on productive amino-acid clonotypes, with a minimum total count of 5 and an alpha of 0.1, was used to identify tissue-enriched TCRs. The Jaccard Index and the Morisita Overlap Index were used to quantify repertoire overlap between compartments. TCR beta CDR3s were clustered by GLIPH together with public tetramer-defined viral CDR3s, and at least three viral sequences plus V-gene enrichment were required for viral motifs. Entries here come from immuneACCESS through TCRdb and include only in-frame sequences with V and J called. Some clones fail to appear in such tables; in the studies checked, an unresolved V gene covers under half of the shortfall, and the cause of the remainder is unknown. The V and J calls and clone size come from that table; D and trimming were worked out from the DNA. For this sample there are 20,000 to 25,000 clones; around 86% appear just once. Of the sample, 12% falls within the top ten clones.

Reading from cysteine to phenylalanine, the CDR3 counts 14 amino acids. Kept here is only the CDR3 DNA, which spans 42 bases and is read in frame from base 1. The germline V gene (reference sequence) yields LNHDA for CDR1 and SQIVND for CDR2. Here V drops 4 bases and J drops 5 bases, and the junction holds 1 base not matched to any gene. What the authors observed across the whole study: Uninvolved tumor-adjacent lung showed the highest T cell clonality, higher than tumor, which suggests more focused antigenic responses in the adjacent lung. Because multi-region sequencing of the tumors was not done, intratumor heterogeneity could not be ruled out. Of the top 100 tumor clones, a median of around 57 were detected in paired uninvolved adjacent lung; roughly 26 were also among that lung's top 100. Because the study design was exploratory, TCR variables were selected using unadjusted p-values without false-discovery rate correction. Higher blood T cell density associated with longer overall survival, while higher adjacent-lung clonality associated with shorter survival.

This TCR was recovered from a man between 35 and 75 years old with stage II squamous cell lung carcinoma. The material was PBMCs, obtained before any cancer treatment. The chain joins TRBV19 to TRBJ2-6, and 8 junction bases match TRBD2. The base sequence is TGTGCCAGTAGTACGGGGGGGAGGGCCAACGTCCTGACTTTC. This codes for CASSTGGRANVLTF.